Listed here are 15 T cell receptor beta chains from one sample, sequenced in a study of T cell clonotyping in hematopoietic cell transplantation. Sequenced by immunoSEQ multiplex PCR; TCRdb stores in-frame clones only, minus some. The data show roughly 9,900 clones, with over 60% seen just once and 35% to 50% held by the top ten. The sequencing here drew on peripheral blood mononuclear cells, taken 180 days after allogeneic stem cell transplant. The source of these receptors is a female patient between 50 and 59 years old who had an allogeneic stem cell transplant from a related donor, so the T cells may come from the graft donor. Some clones in this sample may be carry-over from other donors' samples.

This clone was seen once. This chain uses TRBV6-6 with TRBJ2-5; perhaps TRBD2 as D (6 bases). The end of the DNA aligns better with TRBJ2-7, so the J call may be wrong. This CDR3 comprises 13 residues. The germline V gene encodes CDR1 MNHNY and CDR2 SVGAGI (reference sequence). CDR3 coding DNA: TGTGCCAGCAGTCGACGACTAGTATACGAGCAGTACTTC. Residues: CASSRRLVYEQYF.

A few counts support this clone. This sequence joins TRBV7-3 and TRBJ1-2, with D possibly being TRBD1 (6 bases). The germline V gene encodes CDR1 SGHTA and CDR2 FQGTGA. CDR3 length equals 14 residues. Trimming removed 5 bases from V and 4 bases from J, with 14 bases in between. The CDR3 sequence is CASSPTGSAYGYTF. The CDR3 bases are TGTGCCAGCAGCCCCACAGGGTCGGCCTATGGCTACACCTTC. The entire variable domain, with the rest obtained from reference TRBV7-3 and TRBJ1-2, is as follows: GAGVSQTPSNKVTEKGKYVELRCDPISGHTALYWYRQSLGQGPEFLIYFQGTGAADDSGLPNDRFFAVRPEGSVSTLKIQRTERGDSAVYLCASSPTGSAYGYTFGSGTRLTVV.

The V call is TRBV6-5, the J call TRBJ1-1, with D unclear. The V end was cut by 7 bases, the J end by 4 bases, with 7 bases between. CDR3 length equals 11 residues. Germline loops: CDR1 MNHEY, CDR2 SVGAGI. In DNA, the CDR3 is TGTGCCAGCACTGAGGGCACTGAAGCTTTCTTT. Translated: CASTEGTEAFF.

The V call is TRBV29-1, the J call TRBJ1-2; unclear D gene. V lost 3 bases and J lost 4, with 27 bases in between. This CDR3 has 18 amino acids. From germline, CDR1 is SQVTM and CDR2 ANQGSEA. In DNA, the CDR3 is TGCAGCGTTGATAAACTGGTGGGCAGCACCTTACAAGTCTATGGCTACACCTTC. This codes for CSVDKLVGSTLQVYGYTF.

The chain uses TRBV28 and TRBJ1-2; TRBD1 aligns across 9 bases. V trimming: 6 bases; J trimming: 4 bases; junction bases outside the gene matches: 15. The length of the CDR3 is 17 residues. Germline assignment: CDR1 MDHEN and CDR2 SYDVKM. CDR3 in DNA: TGTGCCAGCAGACTACAGGGGGCGGGTAACCGCGTCTATGGCTACACCTTC. Its translation: CASRLQGAGNRVYGYTF.

The chain employs TRBV9 and TRBJ2-3; D is possibly TRBD2 (5 bases). The germline CDR1 and CDR2 sequences are SGDLS and YYNGEE. Trimming stripped 3 bases from V and 0 bases from J, with 11 bases between. This CDR3 region has 15 residues. This CDR3 is CASSASTGSTDTQYF. CDR3 in DNA: TGTGCCAGCAGCGCGTCAACGGGGAGCACAGATACGCAGTATTTT.

CDR3 protein: CASSVVGLTLSSYNSPLHF. In nucleotides, the CDR3 is TGTGCCAGCAGCGTTGTAGGTTTAACATTGAGCTCCTATAATTCACCCCTCCACTTT. The rearrangement uses TRBV9 and TRBJ1-6; D is unclear. Per the germline V gene, CDR1 is SGDLS and CDR2 is YYNGEE. The CDR3 runs to 19 residues. V lost 2 bases and J lost 0, with 18 bases in between.

CDR3 region: CASSSYTGGAYEQYF. The CDR3 DNA reads TGTGCCAGCAGTTCATATACAGGGGGCGCGTACGAGCAGTACTTC. The chain combines TRBV6-6 with TRBJ2-7; 9 positions agree with TRBD1. The CDR3 is 15 amino acids. The germline CDR1 and CDR2 sequences are MNHNY and SVGAGI (reference sequence). V shed 4 bases and J 4 bases; nucleotides not matched to a gene: 8.

This chain links TRBV15 with TRBJ2-5; D may match TRBD1 or TRBD2 (6 bases each). Germline values: CDR1 LNHNV, CDR2 YYDKDF (reference sequence). Trimming took off 5 bases at V and 2 bases at J, with 15 bases between the two ends. The CDR3 extends over 15 amino acids. In DNA, the CDR3 is TGTGCCACCAGCCCCCGGGGCGGGACACAAGAGACCCAGTACTTC. It specifies CATSPRGGTQETQYF.

The chain joins TRBV25-1 to TRBJ2-3; 10 bases are a match to TRBD2. The CDR3 length is 17 residues. Germline V lookup: CDR1 MGHDK, CDR2 SYGVNS. The trim removed 3 bases at V and 6 bases at J, leaving 12 bases unmatched. The CDR3 region has the DNA TGTGCCAGCAGTGATGGACGATCTAGCGGGGGCCCCGATACGCAGTATTTT. Encoded protein: CASSDGRSSGGPDTQYF.

The V call is TRBV30, the J call TRBJ1-2, with D uncertain. This CDR3 spans 10 amino acids. Germline CDR1 GTSNPN, CDR2 SVGIG (reference sequence). The V end was cut by 4 bases, the J end by 7 bases, with 7 bases between. DNA of the CDR3: TGTGCCTGGAAAGTCGGTGGCTACACCTTC. This codes for CAWKVGGYTF.

V gene TRBV7-9 combines with J gene TRBJ1-6, with a weak D call TRBD1 (5 bases). The CDR3 has 16 residues. Trimming took off 4 bases at V and 5 bases at J, with 15 bases between the two ends. Germline CDR1 reads SEHNR; CDR2 reads FQNEAQ (reference sequence). CDR3 nucleotide sequence: TGTGCCAGCAGCTCGTGGGGGACTCGCCATAATTCACCCCTCCACTTT. It yields the protein CASSSWGTRHNSPLHF.

In this sample, this clone turned up once. V is TRBV30 and J is TRBJ2-3, with TRBD2 matching 12 bases. Trimming cost V 0 bases and J 5 bases; bases outside gene matches: 9. In germline, CDR1 is GTSNPN, CDR2 SVGIG (reference sequence). The CDR3 length is 17 residues. CDR3 DNA: TGTGCCTGGAGTGTACTTACTAGCGGGGGGCGTCTAGATACGCAGTATTTT. It encodes CAWSVLTSGGRLDTQYF.

This chain joins TRBV7-2 and TRBJ1-6; 9 bases fit TRBD1. CDR3 length: 15 amino acids. The junction had 5 bases not matched to a gene; V was cut back by 3 bases and J by 8 bases. The germline V gene encodes CDR1 SGHTA and CDR2 FQGNSA. The CDR3 sequence is CASSFHRGPDSPLHF. The CDR3 DNA follows: TGTGCCAGCAGCTTTCACAGGGGGCCGGATTCACCCCTCCACTTT.

In this sample, this clone turned up a few times. The genes are TRBV6-1 and TRBJ1-5; D might be TRBD1 (5 bases). CDR1 is MNHNS and CDR2 is SASEGT in the germline V gene. Deletions cut 2 bases from V and 1 base from J, with 9 bases between. The length of the CDR3 is 15 residues. The CDR3 region has the DNA TGTGCCAGCAGTGAATTTCAGGGAAGCAATCAGCCCCAGCATTTT. As protein: CASSEFQGSNQPQHF.